The next 29 T cell receptor beta chains were all read from a single sample in a study of patients and donors after allogeneic stem cell transplantation. One entry per CDR3 protein results from TCRdb running MiXCR on the RT-PCR reads. The table records about 960,000 distinct CDR3 sequences, roughly 18% of them present only once. Specimen: blood, either unsorted or a sorted T cell fraction (not recorded which). Every receptor here comes from a human donor who was either an allogeneic HSCT recipient or a stem cell or donor lymphocyte infusion donor (not recorded which). It is not recorded whose cells these are; they may come from a transplant donor.

This chain uses TRBV5-1 with TRBJ2-1; possibly TRBD2 for D (6 bases). CDR3 length: 15 residues. V gave up 7 bases and J gave up 2 bases, with 16 bases separating them. Germline V gene lookup returns CDR1 SGHRS and CDR2 YFSETQ. The CDR3 loop is CASGVDGGTYNEQFF. DNA of the CDR3: TGCGCCAGCGGTGTTGACGGGGGTACCTACAATGAGCAGTTCTTC.

This clonotype was counted between two and nine times. The chain recombines TRBV20-1 with TRBJ2-7; D is possibly TRBD2 (6 bases). Per the germline V gene, CDR1 is DFQATT and CDR2 is SNEGSKA (reference sequence). Trimming cost V 2 bases and J 3 bases, with 29 bases left between them. The CDR3 totals 19 residues. The CDR3: CSARSPKYRGGNPGYEQYF. The CDR3 nucleotides are TGCAGTGCTAGATCCCCGAAATACCGGGGCGGGAACCCCGGCTACGAGCAGTACTTC.

The rearrangement links TRBV12-5 to TRBJ2-1; TRBD2 aligns across 7 bases. Germline CDR1 LGHNT, CDR2 FRNRAP. The CDR3 is 12 amino acids. CDR3 loop: CATLAAYNEQFF. The CDR3 DNA reads TGTGCAACCCTAGCGGCCTACAATGAGCAGTTCTTC.

Remarks on this clonotype: This may be a read error, as it is one base from a much larger clone. The rearrangement links TRBV7-9 to TRBJ1-5; 7 nucleotides line up with TRBD1. The ends lost 5 bases at V and 1 base at J; junction bases unmatched: 2. Germline-derived CDR1 and CDR2 are SEHNR and FQNEAQ (reference sequence). There are 14 residues in the CDR3. The CDR3 DNA follows: TGTGCCAGCAGCATACAGGGGAGCAATCAGCCCCAGCATTTT. This sequence encodes CASSIQGSNQPQHF.

This clonotype has a handful of counts. The chain uses TRBV2 and TRBJ2-7; tentative D call: TRBD2 (7 bases). The CDR3 length is 16 residues. Germline values: CDR1 SNHLY, CDR2 FYNNEI. Trimming took off 4 bases at V and 3 bases at J, with 19 bases between the two ends. The CDR3 DNA is TGTGCCAGCAGTGCCCTCTACAGGGAGGGGGACTACGAGCAGTACTTC. The encoded protein is CASSALYREGDYEQYF.

This clonotype appeared a few times. For the CDR3, the DNA is TGTGCCAGCAGCTCCCTAGACAGTCGACCCTACGAGCAGTACTTC. This codes for CASSSLDSRPYEQYF. The rearrangement joins TRBV5-6 to TRBJ2-7, with D possibly matching TRBD1 (5 bases). Germline CDR1 and CDR2: SGHDT and YYEEEE. CDR3 size: 15 residues. Trimming took off 3 bases at V and 2 bases at J, with 15 bases between the two ends.

This clonotype was observed many times. V gene TRBV5-1 combines with J gene TRBJ1-1; 9 bases are a match to TRBD1. Germline CDR1 reads SGHRS; CDR2 reads YFSETQ. V lost 4 bases and J lost 10; bases outside the gene matches: 5. The CDR3 has 12 amino acids. CDR3 sequence: CASSQGQGRAFF. The CDR3 DNA is TGCGCCAGCAGCCAGGGACAGGGTAGAGCTTTCTTT. The full variable domain, its missing parts supplied by reference TRBV5-1 and TRBJ1-1, is KAGVTQTPRYLIKTRGQQVTLSCSPISGHRSVSWYQQTPGQGLQFLFEYFSETQRNKGNFPGRFSGRQFSNSRSEMNVSTLELGDSALYLCASSQGQGRAFFGQGTRLTVV.

This clonotype was seen ten or more times. V gene TRBV12-3 or TRBV12-4 combines with J gene TRBJ2-5; 9 bases map to TRBD1. The CDR3 spans 14 residues. Unmatched junction bases numbered 6, after V lost 5 bases and J lost 5 bases. The CDR3 DNA reads as TGTGCCAGCAGTCCGACAGGGGGTCACGAGACCCAGTACTTC. Amino acids: CASSPTGGHETQYF.

On this clonotype itself: One end of the junction fails to match germline, which may point to a read error. The rearrangement uses TRBV7-7 and TRBJ2-2; D may be TRBD2 (5 bases). Looked up from germline, CDR1 is SSHAT and CDR2 is FNYEAQ (reference sequence). CDR3 length: 16 residues. The CDR3 sequence is CASSFEDGIGTGELFF. CDR3 bases: TGTGCTAGCAGCTTTGAGGACGGGATAGGCACCGGGGAGCTGTTTTTT.

This clonotype occurred a few times. The genes are TRBV12-3 or TRBV12-4 and TRBJ2-3; D unclear. CDR3 length: 14 residues. The V and J ends lost 6 bases and 8 bases respectively, with 18 bases between them. CDR3 in amino acids: CASSPRRAASTQYF. CDR3 DNA sequence: TGTGCCAGCAGCCCCAGGAGAGCCGCAAGTACGCAGTATTTT.

This clonotype was seen a handful of times. The CDR3 DNA sequence: TGTGCCAGCAGGAAAACTCGGGCAGATACGCAGTATTTT. Residues: CASRKTRADTQYF. The genes are TRBV12-3 or TRBV12-4 and TRBJ2-3, with unresolved D. The germline V and J ends were trimmed by 6 bases and 4 bases, with 11 bases remaining between them. The CDR3 is 13 residues long.

This chain links TRBV6-1 with TRBJ2-7; D is possibly TRBD2 (5 bases). This CDR3 contains 14 residues. Per germline, CDR1 MNHNS and CDR2 SASEGT. The CDR3: CAVRLPRGSYEQYF. The CDR3 DNA follows: TGTGCAGTCCGCTTACCACGGGGTTCCTACGAGCAGTACTTC.

This clonotype turned up a few times. J is TRBJ2-1 and V is TRBV29-1; D not resolved. The CDR3 extends over 16 amino acids. The ends were cut back, 2 bases at V and 0 bases at J, with 14 bases in the middle. From germline, CDR1 is SQVTM and CDR2 ANQGSEA. The CDR3 reads CSVEMGHGSSYNEQFF. The CDR3 DNA reads TGCAGCGTTGAAATGGGTCACGGAAGCTCCTACAATGAGCAGTTCTTC.

This clonotype was seen more than once but under ten times. V and J are TRBV9 and TRBJ2-2; 11 bases are a match to TRBD2. CDR1 and CDR2 (germline): SGDLS, YYNGEE. This CDR3 is built from 16 residues. V lost 0 bases and J lost 4; bases outside the gene matches: 2. The CDR3 DNA sequence: TGTGCCAGCAGCGTAGGACTAGCGGGACTCACCGGGGAGCTGTTTTTT. This sequence encodes CASSVGLAGLTGELFF.

This clonotype appeared a single time. With a much larger clone just one base away, this may be a read error. The rearrangement uses TRBV12-3 or TRBV12-4 and TRBJ1-5, with D unclear. The CDR3 is 15 amino acids. CDR3 region: CASSIAERWGQPQHF. CDR3 nucleotides: TGTGCCAGCAGTATAGCGGAGAGGTGGGGTCAGCCCCAGCATTTT.

J is TRBJ2-5 and V is TRBV4-3, with TRBD2 matching 7 bases. V lost 0 bases to trimming and J lost 5 bases; unmatched junction nucleotides: 15. The germline CDR1 and CDR2 sequences are LGHNA and YSLEER. The CDR3 covers 18 residues. The CDR3 sequence is CASSQDRFSGLDGETQYF. CDR3 sequence (DNA): TGCGCCAGCAGCCAAGATCGGTTTTCAGGACTAGATGGCGAGACCCAGTACTTC.

This chain links TRBV12-3 or TRBV12-4 with TRBJ2-5; 10 nucleotides line up with TRBD2. The CDR3 covers 14 residues. V trimming: 6 bases; J trimming: 5 bases; junction bases outside the gene matches: 6. CDR3: CASRQSGGAETQYF. The CDR3 DNA sequence: TGTGCCAGCAGGCAAAGCGGGGGGGCTGAGACCCAGTACTTC.

This clonotype was found many times. The J gene is TRBJ1-1, the V gene TRBV12-3 or TRBV12-4, with 8 bases that match TRBD1. J lost 0 bases, V lost 4 bases, and 4 bases had no gene match. The CDR3 is 15 amino acids. CDR3 coding DNA: TGTGCCAGCAGTTATAGACAGGGGATGAACACTGAAGCTTTCTTT. It yields the protein CASSYRQGMNTEAFF.

In this sample, this clonotype turned up once. This chain uses TRBV12-3 or TRBV12-4 with TRBJ2-4, with a tentative D call TRBD2 (6 bases). Trimming removed 0 bases from V and 3 bases from J, with 15 bases in between. The CDR3 has 17 residues. Here the CDR3 reads CASSLARRVVDKNIQYF. As DNA, the CDR3 is TGTGCCAGCAGTTTAGCGCGGAGGGTGGTTGACAAAAACATTCAGTACTTC.

This clonotype has at least ten counts. V is TRBV12-3 or TRBV12-4 and J is TRBJ2-1, with TRBD2 matching 10 bases. V gave up 5 bases and J gave up 7 bases; unmatched junction bases: 14. This CDR3 spans 17 amino acids. CDR3 in DNA: TGTGCCAGCAGTGTCCCTGGTGGTAGCGGGGGGCCGAATGAGCAGTTCTTC. This translates into CASSVPGGSGGPNEQFF.

The V gene is TRBV6-1, the J gene TRBJ1-1, with 7 bases that match TRBD1. V dropped 6 bases and J dropped 1; count of bases not matched to a gene: 5. The CDR3 spans 14 residues. CDR1 is MNHNS, CDR2 SASEGT, per germline. The CDR3 reads CASRIDRANTEAFF. For the CDR3, the DNA is TGTGCCAGCAGAATAGACAGGGCGAACACTGAAGCTTTCTTT.

This clonotype showed up many times. This chain joins TRBV7-9 and TRBJ2-5; D may be TRBD2 (6 bases). The V end lost 8 bases, the J end lost 1 base, and 11 bases lay between the germline ends. The CDR3 sequence is 13 residues long. Per the germline V gene, CDR1 is SEHNR and CDR2 is FQNEAQ (reference sequence). The CDR3 region has the DNA TGTGCCAGCCGTCGGGGAGGCCAAGAGACCCAGTACTTC. Protein product: CASRRGGQETQYF.

This clonotype was recorded many times. The rearrangement joins TRBV15 to TRBJ2-7; D may match TRBD1 or TRBD2 (5 bases each). The CDR3 has 13 amino acids. V was trimmed by 4 bases and J by 0 bases, leaving 7 bases between them. Per the germline V gene, CDR1 is LNHNV and CDR2 is YYDKDF (reference sequence). CDR3 sequence reads: CATSTGTSYEQYF. CDR3 nucleotides: TGTGCCACCAGCACCGGGACCTCCTACGAGCAGTACTTC.

For the CDR3, the DNA is TGCGCCAGCAGCCAAGGATATGGGGGATATAGCAATCAGCCCCAGCATTTT. The encoded protein is CASSQGYGGYSNQPQHF. This chain connects TRBV4-3 to TRBJ1-5; maybe TRBD1 (5 bases). V shed 1 base and J shed 0 bases, with 13 bases lying between them. The CDR3 has 17 residues. The germline V gene encodes CDR1 LGHNA and CDR2 YSLEER.

This clonotype was counted a few times. The genes are TRBV9 and TRBJ2-1; D is perhaps TRBD2 (6 bases). CDR3 length: 16 residues. Trimming removed 0 bases from V and 9 bases from J, with 19 bases in between. Germline CDR1 and CDR2: SGDLS and YYNGEE. The chain's CDR3 is CASSVEVVGGGAEQFF. The CDR3 bases are TGTGCCAGCAGCGTAGAAGTAGTGGGAGGCGGGGCTGAGCAGTTCTTC. The variable domain in full, with the rest retrieved from reference TRBV9 and TRBJ2-1, is DSGVTQTPKHLITATGQRVTLRCSPRSGDLSVYWYQQSLDQGLQFLIQYYNGEERAKGNILERFSAQQFPDLHSELNLSSLELGDSALYFCASSVEVVGGGAEQFFGPGTRLTVL.

The chain carries TRBV7-2 and TRBJ2-1, with TRBD2 matching 11 bases. The CDR3 contains 17 residues. V dropped 1 base and J dropped 6; count of bases not matched to a gene: 8. Germline CDR1 reads SGHTA; CDR2 reads FQGNSA. The CDR3 is CASSLVVTSGRGNEQFF. CDR3 bases: TGTGCCAGCAGCTTAGTAGTCACTAGCGGGAGAGGCAATGAGCAGTTCTTC.

This clonotype was seen a handful of times. The genes are TRBV27 and TRBJ2-7; no reliable D call. The ends were cut back, 6 bases at V and 9 bases at J, with 18 bases in the middle. In germline, CDR1 is MNHEY, CDR2 SMNVEV (reference sequence). The CDR3 totals 13 residues. DNA for the CDR3: TGTGCCAGCAGCCCAGGTCTCCGTCAGTTGCAGTACTTC. Its protein product is CASSPGLRQLQYF.

V gene TRBV5-4 combines with J gene TRBJ2-1; maybe TRBD2 (5 bases). The CDR3 covers 15 residues. CDR1 and CDR2 (germline): SGHNT, YYREEE (reference sequence). V lost 3 bases to trimming and J lost 8 bases, with 18 bases between them. CDR3 region: CASSSRDQPPHEQFF. CDR3 nucleotides: TGTGCCAGCAGCTCCCGGGATCAACCCCCCCATGAGCAGTTCTTC. Combining the CDR3 with reference TRBV5-4 and TRBJ2-1 gives the whole variable domain ETGVTQSPTHLIKTRGQQVTLRCSSQSGHNTVSWYQQALGQGPQFIFQYYREEENGRGNFPPRFSGLQFPNYSSELNVNALELDDSALYLCASSSRDQPPHEQFFGPGTRLTVL.

Comment on this clonotype: This could be a read error, since a much larger clone is one nucleotide away. The rearrangement links TRBV2 to TRBJ1-3; D remains unclear. CDR1 is SNHLY, CDR2 FYNNEI, per germline. The germline V and J ends were trimmed by 7 bases and 2 bases, with 6 bases remaining between them. CDR3 size: 12 residues. In DNA, the CDR3 is TGTGCCAGCACCGGAACTGGAAACACCATATATTTT. Translation: CASTGTGNTIYF.